The entry below describes one T cell receptor (beta chain). V lost 6 bases and J 9 bases, leaving 12 bases between the germline ends. The CDR3 sequence is 12 residues long. This sample was taken from a study of blood T cell repertoires in COVID-19. Overall study: Donors in the United States, Italy and Spain gave samples during acute or convalescent COVID-19. Nucleic acid was either cDNA or gDNA, and it came from T cells, B-cell-depleted T cells, or PBMCs.

Under the authors' procedure: Estimation of nucleated cell counts relied on the amplification of reference gene primers. TCRdb's copy holds only in-frame clones and misses some; the assay was immunoSEQ multiplex PCR. Clone size and the V and J calls come from that table; the DNA yielded D and trimming. The sample records about 160,000 clones, roughly 84% being singletons. The sequence was obtained from a man aged 65 to 85 with acute or convalescent COVID-19. The V gene is TRBV12-3 or TRBV12-4, the J gene TRBJ1-5; the D is unclear. Sequencing was carried out using peripheral blood. CDR3 in amino acids: CASSPGLGPQHF. DNA of the CDR3: TGTGCCAGCAGCCCGGGGTTAGGGCCCCAGCATTTT.